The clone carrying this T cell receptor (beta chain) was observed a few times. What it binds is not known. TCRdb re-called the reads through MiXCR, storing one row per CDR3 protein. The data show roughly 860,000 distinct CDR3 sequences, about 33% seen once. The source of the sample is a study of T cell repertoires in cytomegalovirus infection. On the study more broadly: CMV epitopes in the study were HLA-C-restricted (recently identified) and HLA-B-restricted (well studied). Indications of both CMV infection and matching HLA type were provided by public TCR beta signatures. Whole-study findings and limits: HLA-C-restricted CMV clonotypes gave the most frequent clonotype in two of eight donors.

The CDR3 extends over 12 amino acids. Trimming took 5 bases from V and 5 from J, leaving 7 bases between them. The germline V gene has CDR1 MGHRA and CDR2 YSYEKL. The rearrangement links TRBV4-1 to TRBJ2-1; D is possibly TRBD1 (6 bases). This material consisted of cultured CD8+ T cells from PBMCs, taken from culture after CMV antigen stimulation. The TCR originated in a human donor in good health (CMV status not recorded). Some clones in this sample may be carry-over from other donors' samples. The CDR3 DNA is TGCGCCAGCAGCGGGACAAACAATGAGCAGTTCTTC. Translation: CASSGTNNEQFF.